Below, 27 T cell receptor beta chains from the same sample are listed, as sequenced in a study of shared clonotypes between healthy human individuals. The protocol was immunoSEQ multiplex PCR, while the TCRdb copy is restricted to in-frame clones and leaves out a portion. In the table there are about 380,000 clones, about 96% of which are singletons. Sequencing was carried out using memory CD8+ T cells sorted from blood. Subset defined: CD45RO+ cells pooled with CCR7-negative TemRA cells. The source of these receptors is a man aged 25-45 years in good health.

This sequence joins TRBV19 and TRBJ2-7; D may be TRBD1 (6 bases). The V gene lost 9 bases and the J gene lost 4 bases, with 22 bases spanning the gap. The CDR3 is made up of 15 amino acids. Per the germline V gene, CDR1 is LNHDA and CDR2 is SQIVND (reference sequence). DNA of the CDR3: TGTGCCAGAGGGCACAGGGCGCCATGTACGTACGAGCAGTACTTC. Translating gives CARGHRAPCTYEQYF.

V is TRBV6-5 and J is TRBJ2-7; possible D gene TRBD2, 5 bases. This CDR3 is built from 11 residues. The V gene lost 10 bases and the J gene lost 3 bases, with 10 bases spanning the gap. Germline CDR1 and CDR2: MNHEY and SVGAGI. CDR3 coding DNA: TGTGCCACGGGGATTGGCTACGAGCAGTACTTC. This translates into CATGIGYEQYF.

The rearrangement uses TRBV18 and TRBJ2-7; tentatively, D is TRBD1 (6 bases). The CDR3 is 14 residues long. V was clipped by 3 bases and J by 3 bases, with 12 bases between them. CDR1 is KGHSH, CDR2 LQKENI, per germline. The CDR3 DNA sequence: TGTGCCAGCTCACCCGGGACAAGAATCTACGAGCAGTACTTC. Its translation: CASSPGTRIYEQYF. The complete variable domain, with remaining parts taken from reference TRBV18 and TRBJ2-7, reads NAGVMQNPRHLVRRRGQEARLRCSPMKGHSHVYWYRQLPEEGLKFMVYLQKENIIDESGMPKERFSAEFPKEGPSILRIQQVVRGDSAAYFCASSPGTRIYEQYFGPGTRLTVT.

In regard to this clone: At the DNA level, this CDR3 is encoded by other sequences in the same sample as well. The CDR3: CASSLVGTQYF. CDR3 sequence (DNA): TGCGCCAGCAGCTTGGTCGGGACCCAGTACTTC. J is TRBJ2-5 and V is TRBV5-1; D is unclear. The CDR3 loop spans 11 amino acids. Trimming left V 0 bases short and J 7 bases short, with 4 bases between. The germline V gene has CDR1 SGHRS and CDR2 YFSETQ.

The chain employs TRBV5-1 and TRBJ2-6; D may be TRBD1 (6 bases). From germline, CDR1 is SGHRS and CDR2 YFSETQ. V was trimmed by 0 bases and J by 2 bases, leaving 9 bases between them. This CDR3 comprises 16 residues. CDR3 nucleotide sequence: TGCGCCAGCAGCTTGGGATCAGGGGCTGGGGCCAACGTCCTGACTTTC. As protein: CASSLGSGAGANVLTF.

The chain combines TRBV4-1 with TRBJ2-1; TRBD2 might be the D (6 bases). Germline V CDR1 and CDR2: MGHRA, YSYEKL. The germline V and J ends were trimmed by 4 bases and 0 bases, with 16 bases remaining between them. The CDR3 is 17 amino acids. The CDR3 loop reads CASSPGTRGSSYNEQFF. In DNA, the CDR3 is TGCGCCAGCAGCCCCGGGACTCGTGGTAGCTCCTACAATGAGCAGTTCTTC.

This clone was seen once. The V gene is TRBV15, the J gene TRBJ2-5; TRBD2 is a possible D gene (7 bases). The germline gives CDR1 LNHNV, CDR2 YYDKDF (reference sequence). CDR3 length equals 15 residues. The germline V and J ends were trimmed by 5 bases and 5 bases, with 18 bases remaining between them. DNA of the CDR3: TGTGCCACCAGCGCTTCGCGGGAGAGGGGGGAGACCCAGTACTTC. It translates to CATSASRERGETQYF.

The CDR3: CASSVRTSGIYEQYF. Written as DNA, the CDR3 is TGTGCCAGCAGTGTAAGGACTAGCGGCATCTACGAGCAGTACTTC. The chain recombines TRBV6-1 with TRBJ2-7, with 10 bases fitting TRBD2. This CDR3 region has 15 residues. Trimming at V came to 4 bases and at J to 3 bases, leaving 6 bases not matched to a gene. Germline assignment: CDR1 MNHNS and CDR2 SASEGT.

Concerning this clone: This same CDR3 is encoded by further DNA sequences in the sample. The V call is TRBV5-1, the J call TRBJ2-7, with 10 bases lining up with TRBD2. Unmatched junction bases numbered 3, after V lost 0 bases and J lost 3 bases. CDR1 is SGHRS, CDR2 YFSETQ, per germline. The CDR3 spans 15 residues. CDR3 loop: CASSLVASGSYEQYF. In DNA, the CDR3 is TGCGCCAGCAGCTTGGTGGCTAGCGGGAGCTACGAGCAGTACTTC.

The chain joins TRBV30 to TRBJ2-7; TRBD2 matches at 8 bases. V trimming: 1 base; J trimming: 1 base; junction bases outside the gene matches: 3. Germline loops: CDR1 GTSNPN, CDR2 SVGIG (reference sequence). This CDR3 is 14 amino acids long. CDR3 protein: CAWSAASGSYEQYF. CDR3 bases: TGTGCCTGGAGTGCGGCTAGCGGGTCCTACGAGCAGTACTTC.

The chain is built from TRBV6-1 and TRBJ2-2; D possibly corresponds to TRBD2 (5 bases). Germline V gene sequence: CDR1 MNHNS, CDR2 SASEGT. This CDR3 is 15 amino acids long. The V end lost 10 bases, the J end lost 5 bases, and 20 bases lay between the germline ends. DNA for the CDR3: TGTGCCACCCTTCTAGCTAGTGTTGATACCGGGGAGCTGTTTTTT. Translated, it gives CATLLASVDTGELFF.

V usage is TRBV5-8 and J usage is TRBJ1-3; D unresolved. V gave up 4 bases and J gave up 4 bases, with 12 bases separating them. Germline V gene sequence: CDR1 SGHTS, CDR2 YDEGEE. The CDR3 totals 14 residues. CDR3 in amino acids: CASSHSKEGNTIYF. CDR3 nucleotides: TGTGCCAGCAGCCACTCGAAAGAAGGAAACACCATATATTTT.

The gene calls are TRBV9 and TRBJ1-2; 8 bases match TRBD1. V shed 4 bases, J shed 8 bases, and the junction held 7 bases outside the gene matches. CDR1 and CDR2 from the germline V gene are SGDLS and YYNGEE. The CDR3 runs to 13 residues. CDR3 loop: CASSLRTGLGYTF. In nucleotides, the CDR3 is TGTGCCAGCAGCCTCAGGACAGGGCTAGGCTACACCTTC. Full variable domain (outside the CDR3, taken from reference TRBV9 and TRBJ1-2): DSGVTQTPKHLITATGQRVTLRCSPRSGDLSVYWYQQSLDQGLQFLIQYYNGEERAKGNILERFSAQQFPDLHSELNLSSLELGDSALYFCASSLRTGLGYTFGSGTRLTVV.

V gene TRBV19 combines with J gene TRBJ2-7, with 10 bases fitting TRBD1. Germline V gene sequence: CDR1 LNHDA, CDR2 SQIVND (reference sequence). Trimming removed 6 bases from V and 3 bases from J; junction bases left unmatched: 8. The CDR3 is 15 amino acids. The CDR3: CASSHRTGGFYEQYF. In DNA form, the CDR3 reads TGTGCCAGTAGCCATCGGACAGGGGGATTCTACGAGCAGTACTTC. Full variable domain (rest looked up from reference TRBV19 and TRBJ2-7): DGGITQSPKYLFRKEGQNVTLSCEQNLNHDAMYWYRQDPGQGLRLIYYSQIVNDFQKGDIAEGYSVSREKKESFPLTVTSAQKNPTAFYLCASSHRTGGFYEQYFGPGTRLTVT.

This chain connects TRBV10-3 to TRBJ1-1; a weak D match, TRBD1 (5 bases). Germline CDR1 and CDR2: ENHRY and SYGVKD. The CDR3 is 13 amino acids. V was cut by 9 bases and J by 1 base, with 12 bases left in between. The CDR3 DNA reads TGTGCCATGGGGGGGTCCCCGAACACTGAAGCTTTCTTT. As protein: CAMGGSPNTEAFF.

V gene TRBV5-6 combines with J gene TRBJ2-1; 7 bases map to TRBD1. The CDR3 is 18 residues long. The junction had 12 bases not matched to a gene; V was cut back by 1 base and J by 2 bases. CDR1 and CDR2 from the germline V gene are SGHDT and YYEEEE. The CDR3 reads CASSLLVQTGQPYNEQFF. The CDR3 nucleotides read TGTGCCAGCAGCTTGCTGGTACAGACAGGGCAACCCTACAATGAGCAGTTCTTC.

In DNA, the CDR3 is TGTGCCAGCAGCTCAGGACAGGGGTGGTACGAGCAGTACTTC. Translation: CASSSGQGWYEQYF. J is TRBJ2-7 and V is TRBV7-2, with 9 bases identical to TRBD1. The V gene's germline CDR1 is SGHTA and CDR2 FQGNSA. The trim removed 4 bases at V and 4 bases at J, leaving 5 bases unmatched. The CDR3 sequence is 14 residues long.

The rearrangement uses TRBV11-2 and TRBJ2-1; D unresolved. Germline V CDR1 and CDR2: SGHAT, FQNNGV. V was pared by 1 base and J by 5 bases, with 3 bases between. There are 12 residues in the CDR3. This chain's CDR3 is CASSLGHNEQFF. In nucleotides, the CDR3 is TGTGCCAGCAGCTTAGGACACAATGAGCAGTTCTTC.

Concerning this clone: Other DNA sequences in this sample translate to the same CDR3. The chain employs TRBV7-2 and TRBJ2-7; 10 nucleotides align to TRBD2. Germline V gene data show CDR1 as SGHTA and CDR2 as FQGNSA. The V segment lost 1 base and the J segment 5 bases; nucleotides outside the gene matches: 5. This CDR3 contains 15 residues. CDR3 sequence (DNA): TGTGCCAGCAGCTTAGTATCTAGCGGGAGTAACGAGCAGTACTTC. Residues: CASSLVSSGSNEQYF.

This clone appeared once. The chain has TRBV7-9 and TRBJ2-7; D unresolved. Per germline, CDR1 SEHNR and CDR2 FQNEAQ (reference sequence). V was trimmed by 0 bases and J by 0 bases, leaving 3 bases between them. This CDR3 is built from 13 residues. CDR3 coding DNA: TGTGCCAGCAGCTTAGCTAGCTCCTACGAGCAGTACTTC. This codes for CASSLASSYEQYF.

The chain couples TRBV30 to TRBJ2-7; 7 nucleotides match TRBD1. V shed 0 bases, J shed 3 bases, and the junction held 5 bases outside the gene matches. The CDR3 contains 14 residues. In germline, CDR1 is GTSNPN, CDR2 SVGIG (reference sequence). The CDR3 is CAWSVGQGVYEQYF. The DNA for the CDR3 is TGTGCCTGGAGTGTAGGGCAGGGGGTCTACGAGCAGTACTTC.

The chain links TRBV2 to TRBJ2-2, with TRBD1 matching 11 bases. V lost 5 bases to trimming and J lost 1 base; unmatched junction nucleotides: 9. The germline CDR1 and CDR2 sequences are SNHLY and FYNNEI. This CDR3 is 18 amino acids long. The CDR3 DNA reads as TGTGCCAGCAGTTCTCCTGGACAGGGGGCGGGGAACACCGGGGAGCTGTTTTTT. Its protein product is CASSSPGQGAGNTGELFF.

CDR3 sequence (DNA): TGTGCCAGCATTCACAGGGGTTTAGGTCTGGATGGCTACACCTTC. Translated, it gives CASIHRGLGLDGYTF. The chain recombines TRBV6-1 with TRBJ1-2, with 7 nucleotides matching TRBD1. Germline-derived CDR1 and CDR2 are MNHNS and SASEGT. J gave up 6 bases and V 7 bases, and 14 bases lay outside the gene matches. The CDR3 runs 15 residues.

The rearrangement uses TRBV5-1 and TRBJ2-5; D possibly uses TRBD1 or TRBD2 (5 bases each). The CDR3 consists of 14 residues. CDR1 and CDR2 from the germline V gene are SGHRS and YFSETQ. V lost 3 bases, J lost 4 bases, and 13 bases lay in between. CDR3 nucleotides: TGCGCCAGCAGCTCGAATACTAGGGGAGAGACCCAGTACTTC. It specifies CASSSNTRGETQYF.

The rearrangement joins TRBV11-2 to TRBJ2-3; a possible D gene is TRBD1 (5 bases). The CDR3 spans 15 residues. Between the trimmed V and J ends, which lost 1 base and 1 base, there was a span of 9 bases. The germline CDR1 and CDR2 sequences are SGHAT and FQNNGV. The CDR3: CASSLGSRGTDTQYF. In nucleotides, the CDR3 is TGTGCCAGCAGCTTAGGGTCCAGGGGCACAGATACGCAGTATTTT.

V gene TRBV4-1 combines with J gene TRBJ1-3, with a tentative D call TRBD1 (6 bases). V was cut by 5 bases and J by 1 base, with 27 bases left in between. CDR3 size: 20 residues. CDR1 is MGHRA, CDR2 YSYEKL, per germline. The CDR3 bases are TGCGCCAGCAGCAGACAGACTGGACAGAGTAGATCCGCATCTGGAAACACCATATATTTT. It specifies CASSRQTGQSRSASGNTIYF.

This clone was counted a single time. The rearrangement links TRBV7-2 to TRBJ2-2, with TRBD2 matching 15 bases. The CDR3 spans 16 residues. CDR1 is SGHTA, CDR2 FQGNSA, per germline. Trimming removed 4 bases from V and 4 bases from J; junction bases left unmatched: 1. The CDR3 DNA sequence: TGTGCCAGCAGCTGGACTAGCGGGAGGGCCACCGGGGAGCTGTTTTTT. Translation: CASSWTSGRATGELFF.